What follows is one TCR beta chain and its context. Antigen specificity is unknown. It was unsorted whole blood that yielded blood RNA, and germline DNA was also extracted. CDR3 length: 16 residues. Germline loops: CDR1 SGHAT, CDR2 FQNNGV. V lost 5 bases, J lost 4 bases, and 11 bases stayed unmatched. TCR beta cDNA was prepared out of roughly 500 ng total RNA by means of a constant-region primer. Amplification in three nested multiplex PCR rounds with slightly modified ARM-PCR gave rise to TCR beta libraries. Rounds one and two of PCR, each of 10 cycles, were primed with TRBV1-TRBV30 forward primers and a C-beta reverse primer. TCRdb processed the multiplex PCR reads anew with MiXCR; each CDR3 protein has one entry. This table has 300,000 to 350,000 distinct CDR3 sequences, 65% appearing once. The data are from a study of tumor-infiltrating lymphocytes in primary liver carcinoma. Background on the study: The study included patients who were men and women aged 30 to 69 years. Study results and caveats: Paired tumor-adjacent and tumor-blood samples overlapped less than tumor region pairs did.

The chain is built from TRBV11-2 and TRBJ2-1; 7 nucleotides match TRBD2. Sequencing was done on a sample of peripheral blood. The sequence derives from a middle-aged man with primary liver carcinoma and hepatitis B virus infection. CDR3 bases: TGTGCCAGCAGCCCCGCTCGGGCTAGCGGTTACAATGAGCAGTTCTTC. It translates to CASSPARASGYNEQFF.